This TCR beta chain was found in a study of OX40 agonist ivuxolimab in advanced cancers. Study-level background: Past anti-PD-1, anti-PD-L1 or anti-CTLA-4 therapy was accepted, and 30% to 50% had received some.

Germline V gene lookup returns CDR1 DFQATT and CDR2 SNEGSKA (reference sequence). V lost 5 bases to trimming and J lost 5 bases, with 6 bases between them. CDR3 length: 10 residues. The repertoire was sequenced with immunoSEQ multiplex PCR; TCRdb's copy has only in-frame clones and lacks some. Of about 49,000 clones in the sample, around 80% were seen once. The sample in question was CD4+ or CD8+ T cells sorted from blood, obtained in a trial of the OX40 agonist ivuxolimab. The chain links TRBV20-1 to TRBJ2-5; no clear D. The TCR sequence derives from an adult with an advanced solid tumor such as melanoma, head and neck, liver or kidney cancer. The CDR3 region is CSARYETQYF. CDR3 nucleotide sequence: TGCAGTGCTCGATACGAGACCCAGTACTTC.